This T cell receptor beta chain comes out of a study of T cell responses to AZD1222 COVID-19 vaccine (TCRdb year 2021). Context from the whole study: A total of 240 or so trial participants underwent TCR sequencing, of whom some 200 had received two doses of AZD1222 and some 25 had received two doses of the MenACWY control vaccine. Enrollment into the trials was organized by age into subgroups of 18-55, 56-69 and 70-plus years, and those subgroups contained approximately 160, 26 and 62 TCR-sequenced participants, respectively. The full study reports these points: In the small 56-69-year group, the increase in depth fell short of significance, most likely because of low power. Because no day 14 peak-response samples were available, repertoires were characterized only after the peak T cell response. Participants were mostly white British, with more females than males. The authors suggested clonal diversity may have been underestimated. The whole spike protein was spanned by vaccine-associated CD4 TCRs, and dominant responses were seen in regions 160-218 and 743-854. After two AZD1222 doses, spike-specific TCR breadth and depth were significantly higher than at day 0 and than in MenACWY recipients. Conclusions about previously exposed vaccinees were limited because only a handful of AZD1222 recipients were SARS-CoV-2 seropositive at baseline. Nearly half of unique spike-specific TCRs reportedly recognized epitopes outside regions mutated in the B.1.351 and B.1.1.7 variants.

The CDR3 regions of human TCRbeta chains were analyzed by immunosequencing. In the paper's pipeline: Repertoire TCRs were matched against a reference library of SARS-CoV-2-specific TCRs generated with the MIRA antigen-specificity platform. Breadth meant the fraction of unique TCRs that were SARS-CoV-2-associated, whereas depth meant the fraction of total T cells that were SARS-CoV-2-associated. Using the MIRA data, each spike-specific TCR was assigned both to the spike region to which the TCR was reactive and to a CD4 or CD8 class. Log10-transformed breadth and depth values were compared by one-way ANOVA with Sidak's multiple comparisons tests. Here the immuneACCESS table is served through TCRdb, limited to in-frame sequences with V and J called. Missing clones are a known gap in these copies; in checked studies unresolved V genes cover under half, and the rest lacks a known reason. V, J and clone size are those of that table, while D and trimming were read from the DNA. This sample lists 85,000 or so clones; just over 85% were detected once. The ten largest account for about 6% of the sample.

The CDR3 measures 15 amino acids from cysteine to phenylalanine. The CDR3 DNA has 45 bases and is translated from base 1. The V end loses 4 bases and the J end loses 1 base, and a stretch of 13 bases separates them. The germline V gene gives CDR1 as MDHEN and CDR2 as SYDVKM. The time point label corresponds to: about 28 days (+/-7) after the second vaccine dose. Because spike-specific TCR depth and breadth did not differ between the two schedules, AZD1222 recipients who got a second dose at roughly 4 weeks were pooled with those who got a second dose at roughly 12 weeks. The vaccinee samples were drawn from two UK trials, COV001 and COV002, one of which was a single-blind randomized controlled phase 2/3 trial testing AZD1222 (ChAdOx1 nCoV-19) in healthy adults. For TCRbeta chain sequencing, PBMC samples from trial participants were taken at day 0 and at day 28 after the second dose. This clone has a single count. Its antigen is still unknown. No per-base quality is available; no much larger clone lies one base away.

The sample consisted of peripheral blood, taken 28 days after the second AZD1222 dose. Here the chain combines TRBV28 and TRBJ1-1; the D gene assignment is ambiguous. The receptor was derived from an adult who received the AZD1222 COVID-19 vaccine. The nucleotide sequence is TGTGCCAGCAGTTCAGATGGGTTGGAGAACACTGAAGCTTTCTTT. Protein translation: CASSSDGLENTEAFF.